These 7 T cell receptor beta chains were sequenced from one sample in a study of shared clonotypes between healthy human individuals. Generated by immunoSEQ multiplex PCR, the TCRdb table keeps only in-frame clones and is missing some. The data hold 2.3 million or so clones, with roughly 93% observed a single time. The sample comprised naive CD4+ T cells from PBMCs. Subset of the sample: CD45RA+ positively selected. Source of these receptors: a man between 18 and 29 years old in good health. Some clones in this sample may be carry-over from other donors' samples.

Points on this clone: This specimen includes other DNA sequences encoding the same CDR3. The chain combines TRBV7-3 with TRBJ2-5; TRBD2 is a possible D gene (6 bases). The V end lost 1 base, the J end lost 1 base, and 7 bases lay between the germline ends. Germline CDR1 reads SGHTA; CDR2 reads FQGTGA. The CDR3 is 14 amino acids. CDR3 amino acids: CASSLMGGQETQYF. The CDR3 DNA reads TGTGCCAGCAGCTTAATGGGGGGCCAAGAGACCCAGTACTTC.

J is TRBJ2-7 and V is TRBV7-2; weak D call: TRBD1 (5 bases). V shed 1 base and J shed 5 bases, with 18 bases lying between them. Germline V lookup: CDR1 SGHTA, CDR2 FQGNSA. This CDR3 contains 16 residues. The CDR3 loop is CASSLVGTRVRNEQYF. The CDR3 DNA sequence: TGTGCCAGCAGCTTAGTGGGTACCAGGGTCCGGAACGAGCAGTACTTC. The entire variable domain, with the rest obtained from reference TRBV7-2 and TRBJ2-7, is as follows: GAGVSQSPSNKVTEKGKDVELRCDPISGHTALYWYRQSLGQGLEFLIYFQGNSAPDKSGLPSDRFSAERTGGSVSTLTIQRTQQEDSAVYLCASSLVGTRVRNEQYFGPGTRLTVT.

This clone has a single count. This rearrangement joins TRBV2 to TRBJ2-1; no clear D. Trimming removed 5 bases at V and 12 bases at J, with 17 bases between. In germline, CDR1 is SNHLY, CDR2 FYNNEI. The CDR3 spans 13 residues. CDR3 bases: TGTGCCAGCAGTCCAAGGACGGAGTTGGGGCAGTTCTTC. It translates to CASSPRTELGQFF.

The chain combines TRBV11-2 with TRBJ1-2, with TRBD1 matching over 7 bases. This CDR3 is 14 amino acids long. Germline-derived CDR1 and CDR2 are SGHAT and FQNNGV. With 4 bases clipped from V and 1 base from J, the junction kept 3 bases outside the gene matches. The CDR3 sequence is CASSWDRINYGYTF. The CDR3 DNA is TGTGCCAGCAGCTGGGACAGAATTAACTATGGCTACACCTTC. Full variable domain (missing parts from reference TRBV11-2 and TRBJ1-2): EAGVAQSPRYKIIEKRQSVAFWCNPISGHATLYWYQQILGQGPKLLIQFQNNGVVDDSQLPKDRFSAERLKGVDSTLKIQPAKLEDSAVYLCASSWDRINYGYTFGSGTRLTVV.

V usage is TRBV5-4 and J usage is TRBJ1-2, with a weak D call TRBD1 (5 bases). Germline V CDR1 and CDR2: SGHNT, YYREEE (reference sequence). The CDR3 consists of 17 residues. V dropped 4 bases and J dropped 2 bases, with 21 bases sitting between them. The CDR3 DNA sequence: TGTGCCAGCAGCCGGGAAGTGTGGGGGGTCAAGAACTATGGCTACACCTTC. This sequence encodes CASSREVWGVKNYGYTF.

CDR3 sequence (DNA): TGTGCCAGCAGCCGTTGGGGGGATAATCAGCCCCAGCATTTT. Protein product: CASSRWGDNQPQHF. This chain joins TRBV7-8 and TRBJ1-5; D possibly corresponds to TRBD1 (5 bases). Germline CDR1 reads SGHVS; CDR2 reads FQNEAQ. This CDR3 comprises 14 residues. V was pared by 5 bases and J by 4 bases, with 12 bases between.

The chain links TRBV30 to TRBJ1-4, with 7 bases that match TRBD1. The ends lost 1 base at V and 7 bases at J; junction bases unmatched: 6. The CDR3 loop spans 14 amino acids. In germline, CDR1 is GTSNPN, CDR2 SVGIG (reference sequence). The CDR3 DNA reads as TGTGCCTGGAGTGGATGGGGACAGTTTGAAAAACTGTTTTTT. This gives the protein CAWSGWGQFEKLFF.